This TCR beta chain emerged from a study of cytomegalovirus exposure and HLA in healthy donors. On this clone: Its antigen remains unknown.

Per the germline V gene, CDR1 is MNHNS and CDR2 is SASEGT. The CDR3 is 17 amino acids. V dropped 3 bases and J dropped 1; count of bases not matched to a gene: 11. Study observations and caveats: Earlier analysis found most TCR beta V segments productive about 87% or about 30% of the time.

PCR amplification relied on 60 Vbeta primers (plus 13 Jbeta primers). Assay used: immunoSEQ multiplex PCR; TCRdb lists only in-frame clones, some missing. Among around 210,000 clones listed, approximately 85% were seen once. The sequence was obtained from a girl aged 2-10 years in good health and CMV-seronegative. Input material: PBMCs. V usage is TRBV6-1 and J usage is TRBJ2-7, with 8 nucleotides matching TRBD1. In nucleotides, the CDR3 is TGTGCCAGCAGTGATCGGAGCAGGGGGCGCGCATCCTACGAGCAGTACTTC. Its translation: CASSDRSRGRASYEQYF.